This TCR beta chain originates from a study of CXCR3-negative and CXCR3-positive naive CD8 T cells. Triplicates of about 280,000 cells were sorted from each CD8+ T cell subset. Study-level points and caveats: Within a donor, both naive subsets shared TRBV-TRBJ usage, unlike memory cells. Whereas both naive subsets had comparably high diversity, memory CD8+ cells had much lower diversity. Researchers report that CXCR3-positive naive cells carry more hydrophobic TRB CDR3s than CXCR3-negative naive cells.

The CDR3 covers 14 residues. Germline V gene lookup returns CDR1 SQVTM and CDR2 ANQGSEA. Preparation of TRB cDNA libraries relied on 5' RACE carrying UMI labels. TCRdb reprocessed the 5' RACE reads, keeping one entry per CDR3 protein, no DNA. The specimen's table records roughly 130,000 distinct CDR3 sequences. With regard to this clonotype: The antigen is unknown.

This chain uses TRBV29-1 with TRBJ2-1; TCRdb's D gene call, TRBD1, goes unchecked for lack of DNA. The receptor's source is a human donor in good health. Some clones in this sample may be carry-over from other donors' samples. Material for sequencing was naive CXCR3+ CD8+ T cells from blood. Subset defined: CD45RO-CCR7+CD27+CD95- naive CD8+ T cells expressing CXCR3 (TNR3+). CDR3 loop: CSVVRAWVYNEQFF.